This T cell receptor (beta chain) originates from a study of cytomegalovirus exposure and HLA in healthy donors. The study ran its PCR with 60 Vbeta and 13 Jbeta primers. Using immunoSEQ multiplex PCR, the repertoire was profiled, and TCRdb retains in-frame clones only, with some absent. Of about 120,000 clones listed, roughly three quarters were seen once; the top ten hold around 1.6%. V was cut by 5 bases and J by 7 bases, with 11 bases left in between. The CDR3 consists of 12 residues. Germline V gives CDR1 MDHEN, CDR2 SYDVKM. The TCR was taken from a woman under 30 in good health and CMV-seronegative. The chain links TRBV28 to TRBJ2-5; a possible D gene is TRBD2 (5 bases). Material: PBMCs. The CDR3 region is CASSGTAATQYF. The CDR3 nucleotides are TGTGCCAGCAGTGGCACAGCGGCGACCCAGTACTTC.